The 10 T cell receptor beta chains presented below share a single source sample, sequenced in a study of shared clonotypes between healthy human individuals. Measured with immunoSEQ multiplex PCR; TCRdb has only the in-frame clones, and not every one. The sample includes a few million clones, 85% to 95% seen only once; the top ten take 0.35% to 0.5%. Source material: naive CD4+ T cells from PBMCs. Subset specified: CD45RA+ positively selected. The receptors shown here come from a man younger than 30 in good health. Some clones in this sample may be carry-over from other donors' samples.

In this sample, this clone turned up once. Other nucleotide sequences from this sample produce the same CDR3. The rearrangement links TRBV11-3 to TRBJ1-1, with a weak D call TRBD1 (6 bases). V shed 0 bases and J shed 5 bases, with 7 bases lying between them. CDR3 length equals 13 residues. In germline, CDR1 is SGHNT, CDR2 YENEEA. CDR3: CASSLDRGTEAFF. The CDR3, as DNA: TGTGCCAGCAGCTTAGACAGGGGAACTGAAGCTTTCTTT.

The gene calls are TRBV9 and TRBJ1-5, with D tentatively TRBD1 (5 bases). V dropped 0 bases and J dropped 0 bases, with 10 bases sitting between them. The CDR3 covers 16 residues. Germline assignment: CDR1 SGDLS and CDR2 YYNGEE. Written as DNA, the CDR3 is TGTGCCAGCAGCGTAGGTGGGGGAGGTAGCAATCAGCCCCAGCATTTT. Its translation is CASSVGGGGSNQPQHF.

The V call is TRBV12-5, the J call TRBJ1-2; TRBD1 matches 7 bases. This CDR3 has 11 residues. The germline V gene has CDR1 LGHNT and CDR2 FRNRAP. The V gene end was trimmed by 3 bases and the J gene end by 9 bases; junction bases not matched to a gene: 1. For the CDR3, the DNA is TGTGCTAGTGGTTTAGGGGGCCGCTACACCTTC. Protein product: CASGLGGRYTF.

The J gene is TRBJ2-5, the V gene TRBV7-2; 7 bases are a match to TRBD1. Per germline, CDR1 SGHTA and CDR2 FQGNSA. This CDR3 is built from 16 residues. Trimming cost V 0 bases and J 7 bases; bases outside gene matches: 11. CDR3 amino acids: CASSLARTGAPGTQYF. CDR3 nucleotides: TGTGCCAGCAGCTTAGCCCGGACAGGTGCCCCGGGGACCCAGTACTTC.

The chain employs TRBV5-1 and TRBJ2-2; possible D gene TRBD1, 6 bases. Germline V gene data show CDR1 as SGHRS and CDR2 as YFSETQ. Between the trimmed V and J ends, which lost 5 bases and 7 bases, there was a span of 18 bases. The CDR3 is made up of 15 amino acids. CDR3 sequence (DNA): TGCGCCAGCAGTCGGATACAGGGACAAGGCGGGGAGCTGTTTTTT. It specifies CASSRIQGQGGELFF.

The genes are TRBV7-3 and TRBJ2-1; 9 bases align to TRBD2. There are 14 residues in the CDR3. The germline CDR1 and CDR2 sequences are SGHTA and FQGTGA. Unmatched junction bases numbered 3, after V lost 5 bases and J lost 4 bases. CDR3 in DNA: TGTGCCAGCAGCGCTAGCGGGGATTACAATGAGCAGTTCTTC. This encodes CASSASGDYNEQFF.

The genes are TRBV29-1 and TRBJ2-1, with 10 bases aligning to TRBD2. Unmatched junction bases numbered 4, after V lost 7 bases and J lost 1 base. The CDR3 sequence is 14 residues long. CDR1 SQVTM and CDR2 ANQGSEA come from the germline V gene. The CDR3 region has the DNA TGCAGCGCATTTAGCGGGAGGTCCTACAATGAGCAGTTCTTC. It yields the protein CSAFSGRSYNEQFF.

V and J are TRBV2 and TRBJ2-2; 8 positions agree with TRBD1. V was pared by 5 bases and J by 5 bases, with 7 bases of the junction left unmatched. CDR1 is SNHLY and CDR2 is FYNNEI in the germline V gene. The CDR3 runs to 15 residues. The DNA for the CDR3 is TGTGCCAGCAGTAAGACAGGGGCCCCAACCGGGGAGCTGTTTTTT. This gives the protein CASSKTGAPTGELFF.

The J gene is TRBJ2-7, the V gene TRBV19; possibly TRBD1 for D (5 bases). This CDR3 has 16 amino acids. Per the germline V gene, CDR1 is LNHDA and CDR2 is SQIVND (reference sequence). V lost 3 bases, J lost 0 bases, and 15 bases lay in between. The CDR3 coding sequence is TGTGCCAGTAGTATGCGCGGCAGGGATCACTCCTACGAGCAGTACTTC. Its protein is CASSMRGRDHSYEQYF.

Regarding this clone: The sample contains more than one DNA sequence encoding this CDR3. The rearrangement links TRBV18 to TRBJ1-1, with D tentatively TRBD1 (5 bases). V was trimmed by 3 bases and J by 1 base, leaving 9 bases between them. Germline CDR1 KGHSH, CDR2 LQKENI. The CDR3 contains 14 residues. The CDR3 loop reads CASSPQGPNTEAFF. As DNA, the CDR3 is TGTGCCAGCTCACCCCAGGGACCGAACACTGAAGCTTTCTTT. The whole variable domain, filled in from reference TRBV18 and TRBJ1-1, reads NAGVMQNPRHLVRRRGQEARLRCSPMKGHSHVYWYRQLPEEGLKFMVYLQKENIIDESGMPKERFSAEFPKEGPSILRIQQVVRGDSAAYFCASSPQGPNTEAFFGQGTRLTVV.